A single sample gave rise to the 22 T cell receptor beta chains below, sequenced in a study of human T cells and chemical hapten exposure. Stated time point: patch test 1, 2 weeks after DPC sensitization. Treatment of the sample: therapeutic diphenylcyclopropenone sensitization with weekly scalp DPC. TCRdb independently ran MiXCR on the RACE reads; one entry per CDR3 protein. The sample consists of fewer than 500,000 distinct CDR3 sequences, approximately 4.4% of them appearing once. The specimen was whole blood, collected in connection with sensitization to the hapten diphenylcyclopropenone (DPC). The receptors shown here come from a woman in her forties or fifties with alopecia areata. Some clones in this sample may be carry-over from other donors' samples.

This clonotype was found a few times. This chain uses TRBV6-6 with TRBJ2-1; a weak D match, TRBD2 (6 bases). The CDR3 sequence is 14 residues long. The V end was cut by 7 bases, the J end by 9 bases, with 19 bases between. The V gene's germline CDR1 is MNHNY and CDR2 SVGAGI (reference sequence). The CDR3 here is CASKDNRWRGEQFF. The CDR3, as DNA: TGTGCCAGCAAGGACAATCGGTGGAGGGGTGAGCAGTTCTTC.

The table lists this clonotype with many counts. This chain uses TRBV12-3 or TRBV12-4 with TRBJ2-3, with TRBD2 matching 7 bases. The CDR3 contains 15 residues. The J segment lost 4 bases and the V segment lost 5 bases, leaving 9 bases of the junction unmatched. The DNA for the CDR3 is TGTGCCAGCAGTCTCAGACTAGCTGTCGCAGATACGCAGTATTTT. Its protein is CASSLRLAVADTQYF.

This clonotype was seen at least ten times. The rearrangement uses TRBV5-5 and TRBJ2-1, with D possibly being TRBD1 or TRBD2 (5 bases each). V lost 5 bases, J lost 8 bases, and 20 bases lay in between. The CDR3 is 15 residues long. From germline, CDR1 is SGHKS and CDR2 YYEKEE (reference sequence). CDR3 in amino acids: CASRAGTLTLDEQFF. In DNA form, the CDR3 reads TGTGCCAGCAGAGCCGGGACGTTGACCTTAGATGAGCAGTTCTTC.

This clonotype was seen at least ten times. The genes are TRBV6-5 and TRBJ1-1, with a tentative D call TRBD1 (6 bases). This CDR3 has 16 amino acids. V was cut by 5 bases and J by 0 bases, with 16 bases left in between. CDR1 and CDR2 (germline): MNHEY, SVGAGI. CDR3 bases: TGTGCCAGCAGTCCCCGGACAGTGTCTGTGAACACTGAAGCTTTCTTT. This encodes CASSPRTVSVNTEAFF.

This clonotype was detected ten times or more. The V gene is TRBV14, the J gene TRBJ2-3, with unresolved D. Germline V gene sequence: CDR1 SGHDN, CDR2 FVKESK. The CDR3 runs to 15 residues. V lost 4 bases and J lost 2, with 13 bases in between. For the CDR3, the DNA is TGTGCCAGCAGCCTCGCAAGGAAAGACACAGATACGCAGTATTTT. Residues: CASSLARKDTDTQYF.

This clonotype was observed a few times. The rearrangement joins TRBV6-2 or TRBV6-3 to TRBJ2-7, with 7 bases matching TRBD1. The trim removed 4 bases at V and 0 bases at J, leaving 9 bases unmatched. The CDR3 length is 16 residues. The germline gives CDR1 MNHEY, CDR2 SVGEGT. This CDR3 is CASSFRRDSLSYEQYF. The CDR3 nucleotides read TGTGCCAGCAGTTTTCGTCGGGACAGCCTCTCCTACGAGCAGTACTTC.

This clonotype turned up a few times. The chain joins TRBV11-2 to TRBJ1-1, with D perhaps TRBD1 (6 bases). V lost 4 bases to trimming and J lost 0 bases, with 12 bases between them. This CDR3 has 15 residues. CDR1 is SGHAT, CDR2 FQNNGV, per germline. The CDR3 nucleotides are TGTGCCAGCAGCTCCGGACAGTCTCTGAACACTGAAGCTTTCTTT. Protein product: CASSSGQSLNTEAFF.

This clonotype was picked up a small number of times. The CDR3 loop reads CAISHDREVNEQYF. As DNA, the CDR3 is TGTGCCATCAGTCACGACAGGGAGGTGAACGAGCAGTACTTC. The chain links TRBV10-3 to TRBJ2-7; a weak D match, TRBD1 (7 bases). CDR1 is ENHRY, CDR2 SYGVKD, per germline. CDR3 length equals 14 residues. With 5 bases removed from V and 5 bases from J, the gap between germline ends came to 16 bases.

This clonotype was detected many times. The V gene is TRBV5-1, the J gene TRBJ2-6, with 10 bases aligning to TRBD1. CDR3 length: 17 amino acids. Germline loops: CDR1 SGHRS, CDR2 YFSETQ. V was pared by 4 bases and J by 0 bases, with 4 bases of the junction left unmatched. For the CDR3, the DNA is TGCGCCAGCAGCCCGGGACAGGGGCCCTCTGGGGCCAACGTCCTGACTTTC. Its translation is CASSPGQGPSGANVLTF.

This clonotype was picked up many times. The chain recombines TRBV24-1 with TRBJ2-3; 8 nucleotides line up with TRBD1. CDR1 and CDR2 from the germline V gene are KGHDR and SFDVKD. The V gene end was trimmed by 4 bases and the J gene end by 0 bases; junction bases not matched to a gene: 5. This CDR3 has 16 residues. For the CDR3, the DNA is TGTGCCACCAGTGACCCGACAGGGGCAAGCACAGATACGCAGTATTTT. Its protein is CATSDPTGASTDTQYF.

This clonotype was detected ten times or more. The CDR3 region is CASSQGWSGTDTQYF. CDR3 in DNA: TGCGCCAGCAGCCAAGGCTGGTCCGGCACAGATACGCAGTATTTT. The chain uses TRBV4-1 and TRBJ2-3; unclear D gene. From germline, CDR1 is MGHRA and CDR2 YSYEKL. The V end was cut by 1 base, the J end by 1 base, with 9 bases between. This CDR3 spans 15 amino acids.

At least ten counts were recorded for this clonotype. The chain employs TRBV3-1 and TRBJ1-2, with D hard to call. This CDR3 contains 15 residues. Trimming cost V 0 bases and J 3 bases, with 11 bases left between them. Germline values: CDR1 LGHDT, CDR2 YNNKEL (reference sequence). CDR3 bases: TGTGCCAGCAGCCAAGACCTGGGCAGCGACTATGGCTACACCTTC. Encoded protein: CASSQDLGSDYGYTF.

The chain employs TRBV7-9 and TRBJ1-6; the D is unclear. V was clipped by 0 bases and J by 7 bases, with 10 bases between them. CDR1 and CDR2 (germline): SEHNR, FQNEAQ (reference sequence). This CDR3 spans 15 amino acids. The CDR3 here is CASSLAAGPNSPLHF. DNA of the CDR3: TGTGCCAGCAGCTTAGCGGCTGGCCCAAATTCACCCCTCCACTTT.

The sample holds many counts of this clonotype. J is TRBJ2-3 and V is TRBV7-6; 7 nucleotides match TRBD1. The V gene's germline CDR1 is SGHVS and CDR2 FNYEAQ. With V trimmed by 6 bases and J by 3 bases, 12 bases remained unmatched. The CDR3 spans 16 residues. The CDR3 region is CASSQGGGRSTDTQYF. The CDR3 nucleotides read TGTGCCAGCAGTCAAGGGGGCGGCAGATCAACAGATACGCAGTATTTT.

The chain combines TRBV5-4 with TRBJ1-1; 12 bases line up with TRBD1. The CDR3 covers 17 residues. Looked up from germline, CDR1 is SGHNT and CDR2 is YYREEE (reference sequence). V lost 4 bases to trimming and J lost 1 base; unmatched junction nucleotides: 8. The CDR3 reads CASSTGGQGARNTEAFF. In nucleotides, the CDR3 is TGTGCCAGCAGCACGGGGGGACAGGGGGCGCGGAACACTGAAGCTTTCTTT.

This clonotype has at least ten counts. The CDR3 is CASSLAGVVEAFF. Written as DNA, the CDR3 is TGTGCCAGCAGCTTGGCCGGCGTAGTTGAAGCTTTCTTT. The V call is TRBV5-6, the J call TRBJ1-1; no firm D call. The CDR3 consists of 13 residues. Trimming cost V 0 bases and J 7 bases, with 10 bases left between them. Germline lookup yields CDR1 SGHDT and CDR2 YYEEEE.

This clonotype was detected many times. The chain couples TRBV29-1 to TRBJ2-1; TRBD1 matches at 9 bases. Germline V gene lookup returns CDR1 SQVTM and CDR2 ANQGSEA. After removal of 7 bases from V and 9 bases from J, the junction contained 13 bases not matched to a gene. The CDR3 covers 14 residues. CDR3 nucleotides: TGCAGCGCGAACCCGGGACAGGGTTATGGTGAGCAGTTCTTC. The encoded protein is CSANPGQGYGEQFF.

This clonotype was recorded many times. The V gene is TRBV20-1, the J gene TRBJ2-1; tentatively, D is TRBD1 (6 bases). The CDR3 spans 15 residues. CDR1 DFQATT and CDR2 SNEGSKA come from the germline V gene (reference sequence). V was trimmed by 3 bases and J by 0 bases, leaving 12 bases between them. The CDR3 DNA sequence: TGCAGTGCTAGGGAGGACAGAAACTCCTACAATGAGCAGTTCTTC. Amino acid sequence: CSAREDRNSYNEQFF.

In this sample, this clonotype turned up many times. The chain uses TRBV12-3 or TRBV12-4 and TRBJ2-1; tentatively, D is TRBD1 (7 bases). The CDR3 is 16 amino acids. The V end was cut by 0 bases, the J end by 7 bases, with 16 bases between. The CDR3 spells CASSLAEGGAGNEQFF. DNA of the CDR3: TGTGCCAGCAGTTTAGCGGAAGGGGGCGCGGGGAATGAGCAGTTCTTC.

This clonotype was detected many times. CDR3 nucleotides: TGTGCCAGCGCACTAGGGGGACAGTTCCAAGAGACCCAGTACTTC. As protein: CASALGGQFQETQYF. The chain employs TRBV12-3 or TRBV12-4 and TRBJ2-5; 7 nucleotides match TRBD1. V dropped 8 bases and J dropped 1; count of bases not matched to a gene: 10. This CDR3 spans 15 amino acids.

This clonotype has ten or more counts. The V call is TRBV20-1, the J call TRBJ2-3; 7 bases fit TRBD2. Trimming removed 1 base from V and 4 bases from J; junction bases left unmatched: 5. Germline loops: CDR1 DFQATT, CDR2 SNEGSKA (reference sequence). The CDR3 has 14 residues. This CDR3 reads CSARGGSRADTQYF. The CDR3 bases are TGCAGTGCTAGAGGCGGGAGTAGGGCAGATACGCAGTATTTT.

The chain carries TRBV29-1 and TRBJ1-1; unclear D gene. Trimming left V 1 base short and J 5 bases short, with 14 bases between. Germline lookup yields CDR1 SQVTM and CDR2 ANQGSEA. The CDR3 extends over 14 amino acids. CDR3 nucleotide sequence: TGCAGCGTTGAAGGACAAGGTGTAGGGACTGAAGCTTTCTTT. It yields the protein CSVEGQGVGTEAFF.